The 22 T cell receptor beta chains below come from one sample, sequenced in a study of immune evolution from preneoplasia to lung adenocarcinoma. The method was immunoSEQ multiplex PCR; TCRdb's version includes in-frame clones alone and lacks a portion of them. The table lists about 9,600 clones, about 90% of them singletons. Specimen: FFPE invasive lung adenocarcinoma tissue. Source of these receptors: a person aged 70 to 79 with invasive lung adenocarcinoma.

V usage is TRBV2 and J usage is TRBJ1-1; D is undetermined. The CDR3 consists of 14 residues. The germline V gene has CDR1 SNHLY and CDR2 FYNNEI. The ends were cut back, 8 bases at V and 0 bases at J, with 13 bases in the middle. CDR3 protein: CASGLSLMNTEAFF. CDR3 DNA sequence: TGTGCCAGCGGGTTGAGCTTGATGAACACTGAAGCTTTCTTT. Supplemented by reference TRBV2 and TRBJ1-1, the full variable domain reads EPEVTQTPSHQVTQMGQEVILRCVPISNHLYFYWYRQILGQKVEFLVSFYNNEISEKSEIFDDQFSVERPDGSNFTLKIRSTKLEDSAMYFCASGLSLMNTEAFFGQGTRLTVV.

About this clone itself: A junction boundary mismatches the germline segment, possibly from a read error. V is TRBV7-7 and J is TRBJ2-5; the match to TRBD2 covers 7 bases. Germline-derived CDR1 and CDR2 are SSHAT and FNYEAQ (reference sequence). The CDR3 sequence is 16 residues long. CDR3 residues: CASSLVPGGMSETQYF. In DNA form, the CDR3 reads TGTGCTAGCAGCTTAGTTCCGGGAGGCATGTCAGAGACCCAGTACTTC.

The genes are TRBV6-1 and TRBJ1-4; a possible D gene is TRBD1 (5 bases). This CDR3 has 15 residues. V was cut by 7 bases and J by 3 bases, with 15 bases left in between. CDR1 is MNHNS and CDR2 is SASEGT in the germline V gene. The CDR3 protein is CASTVGDAANEKLFF. The CDR3 bases are TGTGCCAGCACGGTGGGGGATGCGGCTAATGAAAAACTGTTTTTT.

This clone was recorded only once. This sample also contains other DNA sequences that code for the same CDR3. V usage is TRBV7-2 and J usage is TRBJ2-1, with D perhaps matching TRBD1 (6 bases). CDR3 length: 15 amino acids. The germline CDR1 and CDR2 sequences are SGHTA and FQGNSA. V dropped 1 base and J dropped 3 bases, with 10 bases sitting between them. This chain's CDR3 is CASSLEGQSYNEQFF. As DNA, the CDR3 is TGTGCCAGCAGCTTAGAGGGACAAAGCTACAATGAGCAGTTCTTC.

The J gene is TRBJ2-6, the V gene TRBV28; unclear D gene. Per germline, CDR1 MDHEN and CDR2 SYDVKM. Deletions cut 6 bases from V and 0 bases from J, with 9 bases between. The CDR3 is 15 residues long. The CDR3 DNA is TGTGCCAGCAGACCTTTGAGCTCTGGGGCCAACGTCCTGACTTTC. Translation gives CASRPLSSGANVLTF.

CDR3 DNA sequence: TGCAGCGTTGACGCGGGGGGGCTCAATGAGCAGTTCTTC. Translated, it gives CSVDAGGLNEQFF. The genes are TRBV29-1 and TRBJ2-1; 9 bases are shared with TRBD2. Germline assignment: CDR1 SQVTM and CDR2 ANQGSEA. This CDR3 is built from 13 residues. With V trimmed by 3 bases and J by 6 bases, 3 bases remained unmatched.

The CDR3 spells CASSYESSYEQYF. CDR3 DNA sequence: TGTGCCAGCAGTTACGAAAGCTCCTACGAGCAGTACTTC. V gene TRBV6-5 combines with J gene TRBJ2-7, with D unresolved. The CDR3 extends over 13 amino acids. V shed 2 bases and J shed 0 bases, with 5 bases lying between them. The germline gives CDR1 MNHEY, CDR2 SVGAGI.

This clone has just a few counts. V gene TRBV4-1 combines with J gene TRBJ1-1, with D possibly TRBD1 on 5 matching bases. This CDR3 is 14 amino acids long. Trimming left V 4 bases short and J 1 base short, with 10 bases between. The germline V gene has CDR1 MGHRA and CDR2 YSYEKL. CDR3 residues: CASSLSRENTEAFF. The CDR3 bases are TGCGCCAGCAGCCTTAGCAGGGAGAACACTGAAGCTTTCTTT.

The chain uses TRBV2 and TRBJ2-5; 13 bases line up with TRBD2. CDR3 length: 16 residues. The germline CDR1 and CDR2 sequences are SNHLY and FYNNEI. V dropped 6 bases and J dropped 5; count of bases not matched to a gene: 9. The CDR3 coding sequence is TGTGCCAGCAGCGGACTAGCGGGGGTCCCAGGGGAGACCCAGTACTTC. This gives the protein CASSGLAGVPGETQYF.

The table lists this clone with a count of one. The V call is TRBV29-1, the J call TRBJ2-6; the match to TRBD1 covers 7 bases. Germline V gene lookup returns CDR1 SQVTM and CDR2 ANQGSEA. The CDR3 runs to 16 residues. V gave up 3 bases and J gave up 0 bases; unmatched junction bases: 5. This CDR3 reads CSVDTGAGSGANVLTF. CDR3 DNA: TGCAGCGTTGACACAGGGGCGGGCTCTGGGGCCAACGTCCTGACTTTC.

The V gene is TRBV9, the J gene TRBJ1-1; D uncertain. The V and J ends lost 4 bases and 4 bases respectively, with 17 bases between them. The length of the CDR3 is 15 residues. CDR1 is SGDLS, CDR2 YYNGEE, per germline. The CDR3 here is CASSKNPGSGTEAFF. In DNA form, the CDR3 reads TGTGCCAGCAGCAAGAATCCGGGATCAGGCACTGAAGCTTTCTTT.

The gene calls are TRBV2 and TRBJ2-5, with TRBD1 as a possible D gene (6 bases). Germline CDR1 reads SNHLY; CDR2 reads FYNNEI. This CDR3 contains 15 residues. With 6 bases removed from V and 5 bases from J, the gap between germline ends came to 19 bases. CDR3 coding DNA: TGTGCCAGCAGCAAACCACAGGGTTTCCGGGAGACCCAGTACTTC. Its protein is CASSKPQGFRETQYF.

The CDR3 DNA sequence: TGTGCCAGCAGCGTAGAGGGTAGTTCGGTTGAGCAGTTCTTC. Protein: CASSVEGSSVEQFF. V and J are TRBV9 and TRBJ2-1, with unresolved D. Trimming took off 0 bases at V and 9 bases at J, with 13 bases between the two ends. Germline assignment: CDR1 SGDLS and CDR2 YYNGEE. The CDR3 sequence is 14 residues long.

The rearrangement links TRBV9 to TRBJ1-4; D is unresolved. The ends were cut back, 0 bases at V and 6 bases at J, with 9 bases in the middle. The CDR3 consists of 14 residues. Germline CDR1 SGDLS, CDR2 YYNGEE. DNA for the CDR3: TGTGCCAGCAGCGTAGGAACCCGCGATGAAAAACTGTTTTTT. It specifies CASSVGTRDEKLFF.

The chain carries TRBV28 and TRBJ2-3; D might be TRBD2 (5 bases). V gave up 7 bases and J gave up 2 bases, with 13 bases separating them. Germline assignment: CDR1 MDHEN and CDR2 SYDVKM. The CDR3 is 14 residues long. The CDR3: CASTLGLITDTQYF. CDR3 sequence (DNA): TGTGCCAGCACCCTTGGACTGATCACAGATACGCAGTATTTT.

J is TRBJ1-5 and V is TRBV4-1; D perhaps matches TRBD1 (5 bases). V dropped 0 bases and J dropped 9 bases, with 15 bases sitting between them. Per the germline V gene, CDR1 is MGHRA and CDR2 is YSYEKL. The length of the CDR3 is 15 residues. The chain's CDR3 is CASSQEDRAQGPQHF. DNA of the CDR3: TGCGCCAGCAGCCAAGAAGACCGGGCGCAGGGGCCCCAGCATTTT.

V usage is TRBV6-4 and J usage is TRBJ2-2, with a weak D call TRBD1 (6 bases). The V and J ends lost 6 bases and 1 base respectively, with 9 bases between them. In germline, CDR1 is MRHNA, CDR2 SNTAGT. The CDR3 consists of 14 residues. CDR3 nucleotides: TGTGCCAGCAGAATGGACAGGAACACCGGGGAGCTGTTTTTT. It yields the protein CASRMDRNTGELFF.

The V and J genes are TRBV7-2 and TRBJ2-3; 7 nucleotides align to TRBD2. Germline loops: CDR1 SGHTA, CDR2 FQGNSA. The CDR3 covers 15 residues. J was trimmed by 2 bases and V by 6 bases; bases with no gene match: 8. CDR3 bases: TGTGCCAGCAGACTTAGCGGGCAGCTCACAGATACGCAGTATTTT. Translated: CASRLSGQLTDTQYF.

CDR3 amino acids: CASSWTSGGGYNEQFF. The CDR3 nucleotides are TGTGCCAGCAGTTGGACTAGCGGGGGGGGCTACAATGAGCAGTTCTTC. The chain uses TRBV6-5 and TRBJ2-1, with 15 bases matching TRBD2. The CDR3 loop spans 16 amino acids. With V trimmed by 4 bases and J by 3 bases, 1 base remained unmatched. Germline-derived CDR1 and CDR2 are MNHEY and SVGAGI.

This clone came up a few times. This chain connects TRBV15 to TRBJ1-3; possible D gene TRBD1, 6 bases. The germline V gene has CDR1 LNHNV and CDR2 YYDKDF (reference sequence). The CDR3 runs to 15 residues. Trimming removed 0 bases from V and 4 bases from J, with 10 bases in between. For the CDR3, the DNA is TGTGCCACCAGCAGAGACAGGGGTTGGGGAAACACCATATATTTT. It yields the protein CATSRDRGWGNTIYF.

V and J are TRBV20-1 and TRBJ2-7, with D unresolved. V gave up 3 bases and J gave up 3 bases, with 6 bases separating them. The CDR3 is made up of 11 amino acids. The V gene's germline CDR1 is DFQATT and CDR2 SNEGSKA (reference sequence). The CDR3 nucleotides are TGCAGTGCTAGCAAGGACTACGAGCAGTACTTC. Translation gives CSASKDYEQYF.

The chain employs TRBV18 and TRBJ2-5, with 8 bases that match TRBD1. In germline, CDR1 is KGHSH, CDR2 LQKENI. This CDR3 is built from 15 residues. J lost 4 bases, V lost 2 bases, and 6 bases had no gene match. The DNA of the CDR3 is TGTGCCAGCTCACCAGACGGACAGGGTGGAGAGACCCAGTACTTC. Residues: CASSPDGQGGETQYF. The full variable domain, its missing parts supplied by reference TRBV18 and TRBJ2-5, is NAGVMQNPRHLVRRRGQEARLRCSPMKGHSHVYWYRQLPEEGLKFMVYLQKENIIDESGMPKERFSAEFPKEGPSILRIQQVVRGDSAAYFCASSPDGQGGETQYFGPGTRLLVL.